A single sample is the source of the 23 T cell receptor beta chains below, sequenced in a study of T cells in Graves' hyperthyroidism and ophthalmopathy (dated by TCRdb to the late 2010s). The library came from multiplex PCR. Reads for this sample came from an Illumina HiSeq 2000. Amplification of TCR beta CDR3 regions was carried out from RNA transcripts. The TCR CDR3 was subjected to a first round of RT-PCR using the HTBI primer set and the Qiagen OneStep RT-PCR kit. TCRdb cleaned the public reads at Q25 with fastp, built clones with MiXCR and kept in-frame beta chains. Rows are unified per CDR3 protein, each entry keeping the most common DNA and genes. The sample has more than 500,000 distinct CDR3 sequences on record, around 15% of them singletons. Approximately 30% of the sample lies in the top ten. Specimen: blood. The receptors shown here come from a woman in her 30s with Graves' ophthalmopathy.

This clonotype was recorded at least ten times. The V gene is TRBV28, the J gene TRBJ2-7, with TRBD1 matching 9 bases. The CDR3 is 14 amino acids. V shed 3 bases and J 4 bases; nucleotides not matched to a gene: 4. Germline values: CDR1 MDHEN, CDR2 SYDVKM. This CDR3 is CASSFGTGIYEQYF. The CDR3 DNA is TGTGCCAGCAGTTTTGGGACAGGGATATACGAGCAGTACTTC.

The chain recombines TRBV28 with TRBJ1-6; 7 positions agree with TRBD1. The CDR3 covers 16 residues. Germline values: CDR1 MDHEN, CDR2 SYDVKM. V was pared by 6 bases and J by 8 bases, with 13 bases of the junction left unmatched. CDR3 sequence: CASRGRGGGLHSPLHF. As DNA, the CDR3 is TGTGCCAGCAGAGGGCGGGGAGGGGGCCTACATTCACCCCTCCACTTT.

This chain connects TRBV28 to TRBJ1-2; the D gene is possibly TRBD1 (5 bases). Trimming left V 6 bases short and J 5 bases short, with 16 bases between. Germline V gives CDR1 MDHEN, CDR2 SYDVKM. CDR3 length: 14 residues. The CDR3 coding sequence is TGTGCCAGCAGCCTCTGGGGGGGGAGGTATGGCTACACCTTC. Residues: CASSLWGGRYGYTF.

This clonotype was found many times. This chain connects TRBV20-1 to TRBJ2-5; D remains ambiguous. The germline V and J ends were trimmed by 5 bases and 5 bases, with 6 bases remaining between them. From germline, CDR1 is DFQATT and CDR2 SNEGSKA (reference sequence). This CDR3 region has 10 residues. The CDR3 reads CSAQRETQYF. The CDR3 DNA reads as TGCAGTGCTCAGAGGGAGACCCAGTACTTC.

This clonotype occurred a few times. The chain recombines TRBV4-1 with TRBJ2-7; D is unclear. The CDR3 sequence is 15 residues long. The germline V gene has CDR1 MGHRA and CDR2 YSYEKL. Trimming stripped 3 bases from V and 0 bases from J, with 12 bases between. The CDR3 nucleotides are TGCGCCAGCAGCCATGGCCGGGCCTTCTCCTACGAGCAGTACTTC. Translation: CASSHGRAFSYEQYF.

This sequence joins TRBV20-1 and TRBJ1-1; possible D gene TRBD1, 5 bases. The CDR3 is 15 amino acids. The ends were cut back, 2 bases at V and 4 bases at J, with 17 bases in the middle. Germline CDR1 and CDR2: DFQATT and SNEGSKA (reference sequence). The CDR3 spells CSARSGSGGSTEAFF. The CDR3 DNA follows: TGCAGTGCTAGAAGTGGGAGTGGGGGTAGCACTGAAGCTTTCTTT.

This clonotype was detected many times. The chain links TRBV30 to TRBJ2-7; 8 bases agree with TRBD1. The CDR3 sequence is 15 residues long. The germline V gene encodes CDR1 GTSNPN and CDR2 SVGIG (reference sequence). Unmatched junction bases numbered 10, after V lost 3 bases and J lost 3 bases. The CDR3 DNA sequence: TGTGCCTGGAGGGGACAGGAGAAGGCCGGCTACGAGCAGTACTTC. Its protein product is CAWRGQEKAGYEQYF.

The chain couples TRBV9 to TRBJ2-3; TRBD2 is a possible D gene (5 bases). The CDR3 runs 15 residues. Germline CDR1 and CDR2: SGDLS and YYNGEE. V shed 4 bases and J shed 7 bases, with 19 bases lying between them. This chain's CDR3 is CASSPRGRLEHTQYF. The CDR3 DNA follows: TGTGCCAGCAGCCCGCGAGGGCGGTTGGAGCATACGCAGTATTTT.

This clonotype was counted ten times or more. The CDR3 protein is CSVEGRGLDTGELFF. Written as DNA, the CDR3 is TGCAGCGTTGAGGGCAGGGGGCTCGACACCGGGGAGCTGTTTTTT. The V and J genes are TRBV29-1 and TRBJ2-2, with TRBD1 identical over 8 bases. The CDR3 length is 15 residues. Germline V gives CDR1 SQVTM, CDR2 ANQGSEA. Trimming removed 3 bases from V and 3 bases from J; junction bases left unmatched: 6.

Remarks on this clonotype: A much larger clone is a single base away; this may be a read error. The V and J genes are TRBV5-1 and TRBJ2-7; no clear D gene. The end of the DNA fits TRBJ2-1 better, so the J call may be wrong. CDR1 and CDR2 from the germline V gene are SGHRS and YFSETQ. This CDR3 comprises 15 residues. The CDR3 nucleotides read TGCGCCAGCAGCCAAGCACAGACAAGCTCCTACGAGCAGTTCTTC. Amino acid sequence: CASSQAQTSSYEQFF.

This clonotype was seen a few times. The chain combines TRBV20-1 with TRBJ1-4, with D unclear. Trimming stripped 1 base from V and 10 bases from J, with 13 bases between. Germline V lookup: CDR1 DFQATT, CDR2 SNEGSKA (reference sequence). The CDR3 loop spans 13 amino acids. CDR3 amino acids: CSARAREGGKLFF. DNA for the CDR3: TGCAGTGCTAGAGCCCGAGAGGGCGGAAAACTGTTTTTT.

This clonotype was observed at least ten times. The V call is TRBV18, the J call TRBJ1-5, with 11 bases matching TRBD1. The CDR3 consists of 16 residues. With 5 bases clipped from V and 2 bases from J, the junction kept 5 bases outside the gene matches. The germline CDR1 and CDR2 sequences are KGHSH and LQKENI. The CDR3 is CASSGQGAGGNQPQHF. DNA for the CDR3: TGTGCCAGCTCAGGACAGGGGGCGGGGGGCAATCAGCCCCAGCATTTT.

This clonotype was seen ten or more times. V and J are TRBV18 and TRBJ2-5; D unclear. Germline CDR1 is KGHSH and CDR2 is LQKENI. Trimming stripped 0 bases from V and 2 bases from J, with 13 bases between. The CDR3 contains 16 residues. The chain's CDR3 is CASSPPQSTEQETQYF. The CDR3 DNA reads TGTGCCAGCTCACCACCCCAATCGACGGAGCAAGAGACCCAGTACTTC.

This clonotype was seen only once. A much more abundant neighbour one base away suggests this may be a read error. The chain combines TRBV12-3 or TRBV12-4 with TRBJ1-1; 8 bases match TRBD1. The junction had 5 bases not matched to a gene; V was cut back by 4 bases and J by 4 bases. The CDR3 covers 14 residues. CDR3 DNA sequence: TGTGCCAGCAGTTCGACAGGGGAAAGCACTGAAGCTTTCTTT. It specifies CASSSTGESTEAFF.

This clonotype was picked up a small number of times. This chain uses TRBV15 with TRBJ2-5; a possible D gene is TRBD2 (5 bases). In germline, CDR1 is LNHNV, CDR2 YYDKDF (reference sequence). The CDR3 is made up of 13 amino acids. The V end was cut by 4 bases, the J end by 5 bases, with 11 bases between. CDR3 DNA: TGTGCCACCAGCAAATTGCGAGGGGAGACCCAGTACTTC. Translation gives CATSKLRGETQYF. Full variable domain (rest looked up from reference TRBV15 and TRBJ2-5): DAMVIQNPRYQVTQFGKPVTLSCSQTLNHNVMYWYQQKSSQAPKLLFHYYDKDFNNEADTPDNFQSRRPNTSFCFLDIRSPGLGDTAMYLCATSKLRGETQYFGPGTRLLVL.

This clonotype was detected only once. The genes are TRBV24-1 and TRBJ2-2; 10 bases are shared with TRBD2. CDR3 length equals 16 residues. V trimming: 2 bases; J trimming: 5 bases; junction bases outside the gene matches: 4. From germline, CDR1 is KGHDR and CDR2 SFDVKD. The CDR3 reads CATSDWASGRTGELFF. CDR3 in DNA: TGTGCCACCAGTGATTGGGCTAGCGGGAGAACCGGGGAGCTGTTTTTT.

In its sample, this clonotype was seen a few times. The J gene is TRBJ2-2, the V gene TRBV11-3; 13 bases map to TRBD2. Germline V lookup: CDR1 SGHNT, CDR2 YENEEA. The CDR3 loop spans 16 amino acids. Trimming took 6 bases from V and 3 from J; bases not matched to a gene: 4. The CDR3 DNA reads TGTGCCAGCAGAAAACTAGCGGGGGGGGACACCGGGGAGCTGTTTTTT. Amino acids: CASRKLAGGDTGELFF.

This clonotype was found a few times. The V call is TRBV4-2, the J call TRBJ1-4; D is unclear. Trimming removed 1 base at V and 8 bases at J, with 8 bases between. Germline V gene data show CDR1 as LGHNA and CDR2 as YNFKEQ. The CDR3 length is 13 residues. CDR3 coding DNA: TGTGCCAGCAGCCAAGCTAGACGGGAAAAACTGTTTTTT. This codes for CASSQARREKLFF.

This clonotype was observed a handful of times. The rearrangement uses TRBV7-3 and TRBJ2-7; D possibly corresponds to TRBD2 (6 bases). Trimming took 4 bases from V and 1 from J, leaving 11 bases between them. The CDR3 length is 14 residues. Germline-derived CDR1 and CDR2 are SGHTA and FQGTGA. The CDR3 is CASSSLGTSYEQYF. The CDR3 coding sequence is TGTGCCAGCAGCTCCCTCGGGACTTCCTACGAGCAGTACTTC.

This clonotype was found many times. V gene TRBV29-1 combines with J gene TRBJ1-1; 9 bases are a match to TRBD1. This CDR3 has 14 residues. Germline CDR1 and CDR2: SQVTM and ANQGSEA. The junction had 8 bases not matched to a gene; V was cut back by 6 bases and J by 3 bases. The CDR3 loop reads CSVLSGQGHTEAFF. DNA of the CDR3: TGCAGCGTCCTTAGCGGACAGGGGCACACTGAAGCTTTCTTT.

The chain employs TRBV20-1 and TRBJ1-5; 10 bases map to TRBD1. The CDR3 consists of 14 residues. Germline loops: CDR1 DFQATT, CDR2 SNEGSKA (reference sequence). J was trimmed by 4 bases and V by 6 bases; bases with no gene match: 6. CDR3 sequence (DNA): TGCAGTGCCCTCCGGGACAGGGGAAATCAGCCCCAGCATTTT. It translates to CSALRDRGNQPQHF.

This clonotype was counted many times. The V call is TRBV13, the J call TRBJ1-6; D perhaps matches TRBD1 (5 bases). Germline CDR1 is PRHDT and CDR2 is FYEKMQ (reference sequence). The CDR3 length is 16 residues. Between the trimmed V and J ends, which lost 6 bases and 8 bases, there was a span of 20 bases. CDR3 sequence (DNA): TGTGCCAGCAGACGAGAGGGTCTCAGGGCTGATTCACCCCTCCACTTT. Protein product: CASRREGLRADSPLHF.

This sequence joins TRBV4-1 and TRBJ2-1, with a tentative D call TRBD2 (6 bases). V lost 2 bases, J lost 9 bases, and 8 bases lay in between. Germline assignment: CDR1 MGHRA and CDR2 YSYEKL. The CDR3 sequence is 12 residues long. The CDR3 region is CASSQLGGEQFF. CDR3 DNA sequence: TGCGCCAGCAGCCAATTGGGGGGTGAGCAGTTCTTC.